Listed below are T cell receptor beta chains from one sample, sequenced in a study of blood T cell repertoires in COVID-19. Assay used: immunoSEQ multiplex PCR; TCRdb lists only in-frame clones, some missing. The table shows around 220,000 clones, with approximately 84% occurring only once. Specimen: peripheral blood. The receptors were gathered from a woman over 75 with COVID-19, enrolled during active disease. CDR3s include the opening cysteine and the closing phenylalanine or tryptophan. D genes are given only for firm matches. The size entry is marked missing in some rows and otherwise reads once, few, many or a size class.

TRBD2	TRBV27	-	TRBJ2-1	TGTGCCAGCAGTCAGTTAGCGGGAGTGAGCCACAATGAGCAGTTCTTC	CASSQLAGVSHNEQFF
-	TRBV5-1	-	TRBJ2-3	TGCGCCAGCAGCGCGGGGGCACCAGATGATACGCAGTATTTT	CASSAGAPDDTQYF
-	TRBV5-1	-	TRBJ1-1	TGCGCCAGCAGCGAAAGGGATGGAGGCACTGAAGCTTTCTTT	CASSERDGGTEAFF
TRBD1	TRBV6-1	-	TRBJ2-3	TGTGCCAGCAGTGAATTGGGGACAGGGGCAGATACGCAGTATTTT	CASSELGTGADTQYF
-	TRBV10-3	once	TRBJ1-4	TGTGCCATCGCAGACACAACTAATGAAAAACTGTTTTTT	CAIADTTNEKLFF
-	TRBV12-3/TRBV12-4	-	TRBJ1-2	TGTGCCAGCAGGACGCTGAGGGTTGCGGGCTACACCTTC	CASRTLRVAGYTF
-	TRBV11-2	-	TRBJ2-1	TGTGCCAGCAGCAGAGAGATCAATGAGCAGTTCTTC	CASSREINEQFF
TRBD1	TRBV2	-	TRBJ1-2	TGTGCCAGCAGGGCCCGACAGGGAAGTTATGGCTACACCTTC	CASRARQGSYGYTF
TRBD2	TRBV10-3	-	TRBJ2-1	TGTGCCACGTCCGGGACTAGCGGGAGGAGAACCTACAATGAGCAGTTCTTC	CATSGTSGRRTYNEQFF
TRBD1	TRBV11-1	-	TRBJ2-1	TGTGCCAGCACCCAGGACAGGACATACAATGAGCAGTTCTTC	CASTQDRTYNEQFF
TRBD2	TRBV7-3	-	TRBJ2-3	TGTGCCAGCAGCTTAACAACTAGCGGATACACAGATACGCAGTATTTT	CASSLTTSGYTDTQYF
-	TRBV2	-	TRBJ1-4	TGTGCCAGCTCAAGAGGGAGAGTCGTAGGAGGTGAAAAACTGTTTTTT	CASSRGRVVGGEKLFF
TRBD2	TRBV19	-	TRBJ2-1	TGTGCCAGTAGTACAAGACTAGCGGCTATTTCCTACAATGAGCAGTTCTTC	CASSTRLAAISYNEQFF
TRBD2	TRBV2	-	TRBJ2-7	TGTGCCAGCAGTGAAGTTGGACTAGCGGGAGGAGATGAGCAGTACTTC	CASSEVGLAGGDEQYF
-	TRBV9	-	TRBJ2-1	TGTGCCAGCGGTGCTCAGGGGTTCAATGAGCAGTTCTTC	CASGAQGFNEQFF
-	TRBV10-1	-	TRBJ2-7	TGCGCCAGCAGTGAGTCTCGAGGGGGTGCCTACGAGCAGTACTTC	CASSESRGGAYEQYF
-	TRBV5-3	-	TRBJ1-4	TGTGCCAGAACCGGGGAGGGGGGTGAAAAACTGTTTTTT	CARTGEGGEKLFF
-	TRBV6-5	-	TRBJ1-4	TGTGCCAGCAGTTACTCGTCAGGGTCAAGGGAAAAACTGTTTTTT	CASSYSSGSREKLFF
-	TRBV6-5	-	TRBJ1-2	TGTGCCAGCAGTTACGATCCAGGGAACTATGGCTACACCTTC	CASSYDPGNYGYTF
-	TRBV12-3/TRBV12-4	-	TRBJ2-1	TGTGCCAGCACCCGGGTGACCTCTGAGCAGTTCTTC	CASTRVTSEQFF
-	TRBV5-1	-	TRBJ2-3	TGCGCCAGCAGCCCGCAGGGTGTGGGAGATACGCAGTATTTT	CASSPQGVGDTQYF
-	TRBV6-5	-	TRBJ1-5	TGTGCCAGCAGCTCCACTAGGGATCAGCCCCAGCATTTT	CASSSTRDQPQHF
TRBD2	TRBV18	-	TRBJ2-7	TGTGCCAGCTCGCCTAGCGGGAGTTACGAGCAGTACTTC	CASSPSGSYEQYF